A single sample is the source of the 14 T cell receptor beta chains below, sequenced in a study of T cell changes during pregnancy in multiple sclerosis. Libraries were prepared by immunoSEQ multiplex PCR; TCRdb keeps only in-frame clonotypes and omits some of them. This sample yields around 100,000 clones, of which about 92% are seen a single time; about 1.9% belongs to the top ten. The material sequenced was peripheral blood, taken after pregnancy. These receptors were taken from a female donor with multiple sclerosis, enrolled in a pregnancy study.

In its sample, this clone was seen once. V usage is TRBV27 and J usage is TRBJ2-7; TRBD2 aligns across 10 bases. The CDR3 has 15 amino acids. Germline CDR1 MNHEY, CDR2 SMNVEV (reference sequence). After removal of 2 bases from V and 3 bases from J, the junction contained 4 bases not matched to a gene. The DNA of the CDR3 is TGTGCCAGCAGTTTAATCCCTAGCGGGAGCTACGAGCAGTACTTC. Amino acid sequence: CASSLIPSGSYEQYF.

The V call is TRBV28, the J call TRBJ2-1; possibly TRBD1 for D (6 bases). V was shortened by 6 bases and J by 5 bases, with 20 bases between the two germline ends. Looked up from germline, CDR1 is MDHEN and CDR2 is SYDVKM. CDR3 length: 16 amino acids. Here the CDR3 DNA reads TGTGCCAGCAGGGTCCCGAGTACATGGGACAACAATGAGCAGTTCTTC. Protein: CASRVPSTWDNNEQFF.

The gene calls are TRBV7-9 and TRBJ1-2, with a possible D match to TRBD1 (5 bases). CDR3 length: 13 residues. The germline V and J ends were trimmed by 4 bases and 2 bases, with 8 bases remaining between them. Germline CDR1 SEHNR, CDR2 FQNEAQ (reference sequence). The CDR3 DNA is TGTGCCAGCAGCTCGGGACTCAACTATGGCTACACCTTC. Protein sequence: CASSSGLNYGYTF.

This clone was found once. The CDR3: CASSQGPHNSPLHF. CDR3 DNA sequence: TGTGCCAGCAGTCAGGGTCCCCATAATTCACCCCTCCACTTT. The rearrangement links TRBV6-5 to TRBJ1-6; weak D call: TRBD1 (5 bases). This CDR3 is 14 amino acids long. Germline lookup yields CDR1 MNHEY and CDR2 SVGAGI. V dropped 5 bases and J dropped 5 bases, with 10 bases sitting between them.

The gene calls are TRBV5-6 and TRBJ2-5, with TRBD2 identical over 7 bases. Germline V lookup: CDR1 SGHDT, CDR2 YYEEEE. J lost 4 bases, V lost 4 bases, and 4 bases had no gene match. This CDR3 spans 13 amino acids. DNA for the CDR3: TGTGCCAGCAGCCGGGGGAGGGGAGAGACCCAGTACTTC. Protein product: CASSRGRGETQYF.

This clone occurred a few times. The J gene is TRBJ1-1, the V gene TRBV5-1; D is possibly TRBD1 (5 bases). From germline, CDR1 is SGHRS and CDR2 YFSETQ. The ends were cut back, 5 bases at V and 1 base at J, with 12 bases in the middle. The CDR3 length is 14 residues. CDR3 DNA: TGCGCCAGCAGTATCCAGGGAGGGAACACTGAAGCTTTCTTT. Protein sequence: CASSIQGGNTEAFF. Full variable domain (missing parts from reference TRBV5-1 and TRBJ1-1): KAGVTQTPRYLIKTRGQQVTLSCSPISGHRSVSWYQQTPGQGLQFLFEYFSETQRNKGNFPGRFSGRQFSNSRSEMNVSTLELGDSALYLCASSIQGGNTEAFFGQGTRLTVV.

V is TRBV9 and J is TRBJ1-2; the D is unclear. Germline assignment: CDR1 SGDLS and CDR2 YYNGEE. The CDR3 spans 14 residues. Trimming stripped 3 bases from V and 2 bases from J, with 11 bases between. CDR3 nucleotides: TGTGCCAGCAGCGCAGCCAGGAGGAACTATGGCTACACCTTC. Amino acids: CASSAARRNYGYTF.

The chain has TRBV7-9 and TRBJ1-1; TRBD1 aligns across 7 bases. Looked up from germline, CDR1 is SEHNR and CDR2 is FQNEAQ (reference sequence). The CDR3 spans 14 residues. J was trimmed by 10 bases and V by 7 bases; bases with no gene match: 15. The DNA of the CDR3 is TGTGCCAGCATCACCCAGGGACAGCAAAAGGGAGCTTTCTTT. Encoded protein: CASITQGQQKGAFF.

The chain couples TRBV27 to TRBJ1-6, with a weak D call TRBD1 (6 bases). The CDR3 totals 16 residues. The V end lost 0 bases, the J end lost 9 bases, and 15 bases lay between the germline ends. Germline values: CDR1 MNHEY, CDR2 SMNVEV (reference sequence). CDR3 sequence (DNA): TGTGCCAGCAGTTTATCGACCCCCGACAGGTCTTCACCCCTCCACTTT. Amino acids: CASSLSTPDRSSPLHF.

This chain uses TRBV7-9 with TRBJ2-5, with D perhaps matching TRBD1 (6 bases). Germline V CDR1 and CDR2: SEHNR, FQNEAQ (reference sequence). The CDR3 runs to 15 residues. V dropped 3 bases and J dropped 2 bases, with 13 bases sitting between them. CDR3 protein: CASSLGHPVQETQYF. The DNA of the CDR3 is TGTGCCAGCAGCTTGGGACATCCAGTTCAAGAGACCCAGTACTTC. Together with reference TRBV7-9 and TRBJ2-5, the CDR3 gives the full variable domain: DTGVSQNPRHKITKRGQNVTFRCDPISEHNRLYWYRQTLGQGPEFLTYFQNEAQLEKSRLLSDRFSAERPKGSFSTLEIQRTEQGDSAMYLCASSLGHPVQETQYFGPGTRLLVL.

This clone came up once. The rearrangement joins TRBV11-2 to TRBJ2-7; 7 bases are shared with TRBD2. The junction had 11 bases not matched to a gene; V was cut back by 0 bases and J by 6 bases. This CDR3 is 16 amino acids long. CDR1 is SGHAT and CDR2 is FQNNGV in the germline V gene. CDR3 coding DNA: TGTGCCAGCAGCTTAGATCGGGGCGGGAGTTGGGTCGAGCAGTACTTC. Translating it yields CASSLDRGGSWVEQYF.

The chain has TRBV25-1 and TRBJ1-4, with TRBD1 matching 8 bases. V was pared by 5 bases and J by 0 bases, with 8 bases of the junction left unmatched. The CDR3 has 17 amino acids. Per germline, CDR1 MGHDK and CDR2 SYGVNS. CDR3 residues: CASSLRQGLATNEKLFF. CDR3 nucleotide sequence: TGTGCCAGCAGTCTGCGACAGGGGCTTGCAACTAATGAAAAACTGTTTTTT.

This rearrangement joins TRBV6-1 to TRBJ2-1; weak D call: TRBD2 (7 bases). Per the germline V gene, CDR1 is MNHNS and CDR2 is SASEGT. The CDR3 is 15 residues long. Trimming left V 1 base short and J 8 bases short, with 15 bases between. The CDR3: CASSEGRGGRDEQFF. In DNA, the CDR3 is TGTGCCAGCAGTGAAGGGAGGGGGGGGAGAGATGAGCAGTTCTTC.

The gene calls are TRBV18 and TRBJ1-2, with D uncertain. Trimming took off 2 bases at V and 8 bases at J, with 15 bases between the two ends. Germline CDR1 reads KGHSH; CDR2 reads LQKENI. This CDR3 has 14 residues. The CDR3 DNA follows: TGTGCCAGCTCACCAGAAGTCTCCTACTCCGGCTACACCTTC. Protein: CASSPEVSYSGYTF.